Sequencing of this T cell receptor (beta chain) was carried out in a study of shared clonotypes between healthy human individuals. Whole-study results and caveats: Sampling included only blood; tissue repertoires likely differ. Clonotype sharing among donors likely depends on sequencing depth.

Original processing notes: Without quality scores, immunoSEQ junctional reads could not be filtered like full-length reads. Sequencing used immunoSEQ multiplex PCR; TCRdb keeps in-frame clones, though not all of them. Clone size and V and J calls were adopted from that table, with D and trimming inferred from the DNA. This table has around 500,000 clones, approximately 80% appearing once. This clone was recorded a few times. Its antigen is not known. There are 13 residues in the CDR3. V was trimmed by 3 bases and J by 7 bases, leaving 9 bases between them. In germline, CDR1 is ENHRY, CDR2 SYGVKD. Unsorted samples used about 90 million PBMCs for genomic DNA.

The clonotype originates from a woman aged 40 to 49 in good health. Some clones in this sample may be carry-over from other donors' samples. The rearrangement uses TRBV10-3 and TRBJ1-4; no reliable D call. The sequenced material came from PBMCs. Here the CDR3 reads CAISDPKGEKLFF. CDR3 coding DNA: TGTGCCATCAGTGACCCTAAGGGTGAAAAACTGTTTTTT.